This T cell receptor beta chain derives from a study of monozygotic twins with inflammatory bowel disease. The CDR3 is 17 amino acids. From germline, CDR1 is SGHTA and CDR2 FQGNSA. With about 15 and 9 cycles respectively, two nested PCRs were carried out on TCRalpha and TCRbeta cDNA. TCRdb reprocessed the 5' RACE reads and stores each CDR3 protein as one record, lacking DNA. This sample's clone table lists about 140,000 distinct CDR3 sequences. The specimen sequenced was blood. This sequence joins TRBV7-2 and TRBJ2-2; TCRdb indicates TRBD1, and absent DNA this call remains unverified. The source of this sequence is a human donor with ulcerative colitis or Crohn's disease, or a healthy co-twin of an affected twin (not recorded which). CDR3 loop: CASSLIAGQGGTGELFF.